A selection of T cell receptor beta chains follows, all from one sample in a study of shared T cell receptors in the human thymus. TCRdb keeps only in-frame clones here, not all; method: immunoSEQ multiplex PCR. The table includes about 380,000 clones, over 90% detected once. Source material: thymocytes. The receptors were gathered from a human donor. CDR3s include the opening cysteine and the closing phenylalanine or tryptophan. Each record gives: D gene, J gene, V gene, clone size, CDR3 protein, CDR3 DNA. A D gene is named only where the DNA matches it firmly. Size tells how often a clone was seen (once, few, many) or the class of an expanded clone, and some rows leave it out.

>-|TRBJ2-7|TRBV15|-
CATGQQTYEQYF
TGTGCCACCGGGCAGCAGACCTACGAGCAGTACTTC
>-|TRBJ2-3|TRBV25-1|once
CASSARMGRTDTQYF
TGTGCCAGCAGTGCCCGAATGGGGAGGACAGATACGCAGTATTTT
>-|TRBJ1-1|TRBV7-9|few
CASSLGDMVTVSEAFF
TGTGCCAGCAGCTTGGGGGATATGGTCACGGTTAGTGAAGCTTTCTTT
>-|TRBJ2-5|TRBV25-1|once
CASSESGPFHQETQYF
TGTGCCAGCAGTGAATCCGGGCCATTCCACCAAGAGACCCAGTACTTC
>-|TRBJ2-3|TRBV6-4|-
CASSDTLAASTDTQYF
TGTGCCAGCAGTGACACACTAGCTGCTAGCACAGATACGCAGTATTTT
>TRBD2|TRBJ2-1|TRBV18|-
CASSPPWAIAGRSYNEQFF
TGTGCCAGCTCACCACCTTGGGCCATAGCGGGACGATCCTACAATGAGCAGTTCTTC
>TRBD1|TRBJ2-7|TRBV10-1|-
CASSLTGSSYEQYF
TGCGCCAGCAGCCTGACAGGGAGCTCCTACGAGCAGTACTTC
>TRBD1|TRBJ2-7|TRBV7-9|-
CASSLTGPRGYEQYF
TGTGCCAGCAGTTTGACAGGGCCAAGGGGATACGAGCAGTACTTC
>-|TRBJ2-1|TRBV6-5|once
CASSYGGEGNEQFF
TGTGCCAGCAGTTACGGAGGAGAGGGCAATGAGCAGTTCTTC
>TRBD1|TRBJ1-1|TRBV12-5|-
CASGSGRTGNTEAFF
TGTGCTAGTGGTTCGGGCCGGACAGGGAACACTGAAGCTTTCTTT